The clone carrying this T cell receptor beta chain has at least ten counts. This specimen belongs to a study of regulatory T cells in long-lasting Graves disease. V lost 1 base and J lost 0; bases outside the gene matches: 3. CDR1 is SGHNT, CDR2 YENEEA, per germline. The CDR3 runs to 16 residues. Arm-PCR of CDR3 regions with iRepertoire HTBI primers generated TCR beta libraries. TCRdb used MiXCR to reprocess the multiplex PCR reads, holding one entry per CDR3 protein. The table lists over 350,000 distinct CDR3 sequences, 14% to 15% of them singletons. The time point denotes: newly diagnosed GD, antithyroid drugs for less than 3 months. PBMC-derived RNA was used for the TCR library. In addition, the sample was reused for a study of T cells in Graves' hyperthyroidism and ophthalmopathy.

This receptor was identified in a woman aged 40 to 49 with Graves disease. Sequencing used peripheral blood mononuclear cells (PBMCs), obtained at new diagnosis, from a patient treated with antithyroid drugs. The chain joins TRBV11-3 to TRBJ2-1, with 7 bases aligning to TRBD2. This chain's CDR3 is CASSLGGLTSYNEQFF. The CDR3 bases are TGTGCCAGCAGCTTAGGGGGACTAACCTCCTACAATGAGCAGTTCTTC. Full variable domain (outside the CDR3, taken from reference TRBV11-3 and TRBJ2-1): EAGVVQSPRYKIIEKKQPVAFWCNPISGHNTLYWYLQNLGQGPELLIRYENEEAVDDSQLPKDRFSAERLKGVDSTLKIQPAELGDSAVYLCASSLGGLTSYNEQFFGPGTRLTVL.